The 24 T cell receptor beta chains reported below all come from one sample, sequenced in a study of T cell clonotyping in hematopoietic cell transplantation. Profiled with immunoSEQ multiplex PCR; TCRdb holds only in-frame clones, not every one. Of about 26,000 clones in the sample, more than 65% were seen once. The time point here: recipient sample about 28 days before transplant, after cytoreduction. The sample here was peripheral blood mononuclear cells, taken before stem cell transplant. The source of these receptors is a woman in her sixties or seventies with acute myeloid leukemia. Some clones in this sample may be carry-over from other donors' samples.

This chain links TRBV5-1 with TRBJ2-7; maybe TRBD1 (6 bases). CDR1 and CDR2 from the germline V gene are SGHRS and YFSETQ. The CDR3 covers 15 residues. Trimming removed 0 bases from V and 3 bases from J, with 13 bases in between. CDR3 nucleotide sequence: TGCGCCAGCAGCTTGGCGGTACAGGGATTCTACGAGCAGTACTTC. This translates into CASSLAVQGFYEQYF. Full variable domain (outside the CDR3, taken from reference TRBV5-1 and TRBJ2-7): KAGVTQTPRYLIKTRGQQVTLSCSPISGHRSVSWYQQTPGQGLQFLFEYFSETQRNKGNFPGRFSGRQFSNSRSEMNVSTLELGDSALYLCASSLAVQGFYEQYFGPGTRLTVT.

The CDR3 region has the DNA TGTGCCAGCAGACAAAGGGGTCAGGGGATCAATCAGCCCCAGCATTTT. It encodes CASRQRGQGINQPQHF. J is TRBJ1-5 and V is TRBV27, with D perhaps matching TRBD1 (6 bases). The CDR3 has 16 residues. The germline V and J ends were trimmed by 6 bases and 3 bases, with 18 bases remaining between them. The V gene's germline CDR1 is MNHEY and CDR2 SMNVEV (reference sequence).

A note on this clone: The same CDR3 is also encoded by other DNA sequences in this sample. The chain couples TRBV9 to TRBJ2-7; D might be TRBD2 (6 bases). The CDR3 is 13 amino acids. V was cut by 0 bases and J by 6 bases, with 10 bases left in between. CDR1 is SGDLS, CDR2 YYNGEE, per germline. Here the CDR3 reads CASSVVQGGEQYF. As DNA, the CDR3 is TGTGCCAGCAGCGTAGTCCAGGGAGGCGAGCAGTACTTC. The whole variable domain, filled in from reference TRBV9 and TRBJ2-7, reads DSGVTQTPKHLITATGQRVTLRCSPRSGDLSVYWYQQSLDQGLQFLIQYYNGEERAKGNILERFSAQQFPDLHSELNLSSLELGDSALYFCASSVVQGGEQYFGPGTRLTVT.

This chain links TRBV4-1 with TRBJ2-7; TRBD1 agrees at 9 bases. This CDR3 has 14 amino acids. J lost 3 bases, V lost 3 bases, and 3 bases had no gene match. Germline assignment: CDR1 MGHRA and CDR2 YSYEKL. CDR3 sequence reads: CASSQPGQGYEQYF. The DNA of the CDR3 is TGCGCCAGCAGCCAGCCGGGACAGGGCTACGAGCAGTACTTC.

This clone was observed a single time. V usage is TRBV5-8 and J usage is TRBJ2-2, with D unresolved. Trimming pared 4 bases from V and 0 bases from J, leaving 10 bases between. Looked up from germline, CDR1 is SGHTS and CDR2 is YDEGEE. CDR3 length equals 15 residues. CDR3 sequence reads: CASSLTRSNTGELFF. Here the CDR3 DNA reads TGTGCCAGCAGCCTTACAAGGTCGAACACCGGGGAGCTGTTTTTT.

V gene TRBV10-3 combines with J gene TRBJ2-2; 12 nucleotides match TRBD2. CDR3 length equals 17 residues. V dropped 7 bases and J dropped 4; count of bases not matched to a gene: 10. Germline CDR1 ENHRY, CDR2 SYGVKD. The CDR3 region is CAITSLAGGLGTGELFF. DNA of the CDR3: TGTGCCATCACTTCGCTAGCGGGGGGGCTAGGCACCGGGGAGCTGTTTTTT.

V usage is TRBV19 and J usage is TRBJ2-7; 10 positions agree with TRBD1. CDR1 is LNHDA and CDR2 is SQIVND in the germline V gene (reference sequence). V was pared by 5 bases and J by 5 bases, with 18 bases of the junction left unmatched. The CDR3 has 18 amino acids. The chain's CDR3 is CASSPDRGYVGLGDEQYF. The CDR3 nucleotides are TGTGCCAGTAGTCCGGACAGGGGGTATGTGGGCCTCGGCGACGAGCAGTACTTC. The full variable domain, completed using reference TRBV19 and TRBJ2-7, is DGGITQSPKYLFRKEGQNVTLSCEQNLNHDAMYWYRQDPGQGLRLIYYSQIVNDFQKGDIAEGYSVSREKKESFPLTVTSAQKNPTAFYLCASSPDRGYVGLGDEQYFGPGTRLTVT.

This chain joins TRBV7-8 and TRBJ1-5, with D unresolved. Trimming cost V 4 bases and J 2 bases, with 15 bases left between them. Germline CDR1 and CDR2: SGHVS and FQNEAQ. The CDR3 is made up of 16 amino acids. CDR3 nucleotides: TGTGCCAGCAGCTGGGATCTCCTCGGACGCAATCAGCCCCAGCATTTT. Its protein is CASSWDLLGRNQPQHF. Filled out from reference TRBV7-8 and TRBJ1-5, the complete variable domain reads GAGVSQSPRYKVAKRGQDVALRCDPISGHVSLFWYQQALGQGPEFLTYFQNEAQLDKSGLPSDRFFAERPEGSVSTLKIQRTQQEDSAVYLCASSWDLLGRNQPQHFGDGTRLSIL.

The chain couples TRBV5-4 to TRBJ2-3; 9 bases agree with TRBD1. V shed 4 bases and J 2 bases; nucleotides not matched to a gene: 8. Germline CDR1 and CDR2: SGHNT and YYREEE (reference sequence). The CDR3 loop spans 16 amino acids. For the CDR3, the DNA is TGTGCCAGCAGCGCAGGACAGGGGCTCTACACAGATACGCAGTATTTT. Its translation is CASSAGQGLYTDTQYF.

The rearrangement joins TRBV2 to TRBJ1-5; D is ambiguous. With 3 bases removed from V and 7 bases from J, the gap between germline ends came to 7 bases. The germline V gene has CDR1 SNHLY and CDR2 FYNNEI. This CDR3 is built from 12 residues. CDR3: CASSDHEQPQHF. The CDR3 bases are TGTGCCAGCAGTGATCATGAGCAGCCCCAGCATTTT.

The chain links TRBV9 to TRBJ2-1; no definite D call. Germline V CDR1 and CDR2: SGDLS, YYNGEE. V was pared by 4 bases and J by 2 bases, with 10 bases between. The CDR3 sequence is 14 residues long. CDR3 DNA: TGTGCCAGCAGCCGATATATTACCTACAATGAGCAGTTCTTC. As protein: CASSRYITYNEQFF.

The gene calls are TRBV6-6 and TRBJ1-4, with TRBD1 as a possible D gene (5 bases). From germline, CDR1 is MNHNY and CDR2 SVGAGI (reference sequence). Deletions cut 0 bases from V and 13 bases from J, with 12 bases between. The CDR3 runs to 13 residues. CDR3 protein: CASSYSGLRGLFF. Here the CDR3 DNA reads TGTGCCAGCAGTTACTCGGGCCTGAGGGGACTGTTTTTT.

For the CDR3, the DNA is TGTGCCAGCAGTCCCGCCCGATTAAGTATGTTCGATACGCAGTATTTT. As protein: CASSPARLSMFDTQYF. V gene TRBV2 combines with J gene TRBJ2-3; no clear D gene. The germline V gene has CDR1 SNHLY and CDR2 FYNNEI. There are 16 residues in the CDR3. Trimming pared 5 bases from V and 6 bases from J, leaving 21 bases between.

This chain connects TRBV7-9 to TRBJ2-7; D might be TRBD2 (6 bases). This CDR3 contains 15 residues. Germline V lookup: CDR1 SEHNR, CDR2 FQNEAQ (reference sequence). V dropped 3 bases and J dropped 0 bases, with 12 bases sitting between them. The CDR3 DNA sequence: TGTGCCAGCAGCTTCCAGGAGGGAAGCTCCTACGAGCAGTACTTC. Amino acid sequence: CASSFQEGSSYEQYF.

The V and J genes are TRBV27 and TRBJ1-5; 9 bases fit TRBD1. The CDR3 covers 16 residues. Germline CDR1 MNHEY, CDR2 SMNVEV (reference sequence). Trimming at V came to 0 bases and at J to 6 bases, leaving 6 bases not matched to a gene. The CDR3 DNA is TGTGCCAGCAGTTTATCGAGGGACAGGGATTTTCAGCCCCAGCATTTT. Its protein product is CASSLSRDRDFQPQHF.

The chain uses TRBV7-2 and TRBJ2-5; 9 bases match TRBD2. This CDR3 is 15 amino acids long. From germline, CDR1 is SGHTA and CDR2 FQGNSA. The V gene end was trimmed by 11 bases and the J gene end by 1 base; junction bases not matched to a gene: 11. This CDR3 is CASLGVAGVQETQYF. The CDR3 DNA reads TGTGCCTCCCTAGGGGTAGCGGGGGTCCAAGAGACCCAGTACTTC.

The chain has TRBV7-8 and TRBJ2-5; TRBD2 is a possible D gene (7 bases). V was shortened by 7 bases and J by 10 bases, with 13 bases between the two germline ends. Germline CDR1 SGHVS, CDR2 FQNEAQ. The CDR3 has 11 residues. CDR3: CASTLGGDQYF. CDR3 bases: TGTGCCAGCACTCTAGGGGGGGACCAGTACTTC.

The chain carries TRBV27 and TRBJ1-2; the match to TRBD1 covers 7 bases. The CDR3 covers 14 residues. Germline V gives CDR1 MNHEY, CDR2 SMNVEV (reference sequence). With 6 bases clipped from V and 3 bases from J, the junction kept 7 bases outside the gene matches. This chain's CDR3 is CASRGGGRYYGYTF. The CDR3 region has the DNA TGTGCCAGCAGGGGAGGGGGCAGGTACTATGGCTACACCTTC.

This clone was counted only a few times. The V call is TRBV18, the J call TRBJ1-5, with 7 bases aligning to TRBD1. V dropped 4 bases and J dropped 1; count of bases not matched to a gene: 4. Germline V gene sequence: CDR1 KGHSH, CDR2 LQKENI. This CDR3 has 15 residues. CDR3 sequence: CASSRDSQSNQPQHF. CDR3 DNA: TGTGCCAGCTCACGGGACAGTCAAAGCAATCAGCCCCAGCATTTT.

CDR3 sequence reads: CASRPARDRGWGRSGNTIYF. The CDR3 DNA sequence: TGTGCCAGCAGACCGGCCCGGGACAGGGGATGGGGTCGCTCTGGAAACACCATATATTTT. V gene TRBV28 combines with J gene TRBJ1-3; 10 bases are shared with TRBD1. V trimming: 6 bases; J trimming: 0 bases; junction bases outside the gene matches: 17. From germline, CDR1 is MDHEN and CDR2 SYDVKM. The CDR3 covers 20 residues. Using reference TRBV28 and TRBJ1-3 for the parts outside the CDR3, the full variable domain is DVKVTQSSRYLVKRTGEKVFLECVQDMDHENMFWYRQDPGLGLRLIYFSYDVKMKEKGDIPEGYSVSREKKERFSLILESASTNQTSMYLCASRPARDRGWGRSGNTIYFGEGSWLTVV.

V usage is TRBV30 and J usage is TRBJ2-3; 13 bases fit TRBD2. The germline V gene has CDR1 GTSNPN and CDR2 SVGIG (reference sequence). The CDR3 covers 17 residues. V lost 5 bases and J lost 2; bases outside the gene matches: 10. CDR3 loop: CAWSPGTSGTLTDTQYF. CDR3 coding DNA: TGTGCCTGGTCCCCCGGGACTAGCGGGACTCTCACAGATACGCAGTATTTT.

The chain couples TRBV11-2 to TRBJ1-2, with 8 positions matching TRBD1. Germline values: CDR1 SGHAT, CDR2 FQNNGV. The CDR3 is 15 residues long. The ends lost 3 bases at V and 0 bases at J; junction bases unmatched: 3. As DNA, the CDR3 is TGTGCCAGCAGCTTGGACAGGGTAGCTAACTATGGCTACACCTTC. The encoded protein is CASSLDRVANYGYTF.

The chain employs TRBV19 and TRBJ2-1; TRBD2 aligns across 9 bases. This CDR3 spans 14 amino acids. Germline lookup yields CDR1 LNHDA and CDR2 SQIVND (reference sequence). The J segment lost 5 bases and the V segment lost 4 bases, leaving 3 bases of the junction unmatched. CDR3 DNA: TGTGCCAGTAGTAAGCTAGCGGGGAACAATGAGCAGTTCTTC. It specifies CASSKLAGNNEQFF. The whole variable domain, remainder taken from reference TRBV19 and TRBJ2-1, is DGGITQSPKYLFRKEGQNVTLSCEQNLNHDAMYWYRQDPGQGLRLIYYSQIVNDFQKGDIAEGYSVSREKKESFPLTVTSAQKNPTAFYLCASSKLAGNNEQFFGPGTRLTVL.

This chain connects TRBV6-5 to TRBJ2-5; D tentatively reads TRBD1 or TRBD2 (5 bases each). The CDR3 extends over 14 amino acids. Between the trimmed V and J ends, which lost 9 bases and 1 base, there was a span of 15 bases. Germline CDR1 reads MNHEY; CDR2 reads SVGAGI. The CDR3 DNA reads TGTGCCAGTGCCCCGGGACCACTCCAAGAGACCCAGTACTTC. Residues: CASAPGPLQETQYF.